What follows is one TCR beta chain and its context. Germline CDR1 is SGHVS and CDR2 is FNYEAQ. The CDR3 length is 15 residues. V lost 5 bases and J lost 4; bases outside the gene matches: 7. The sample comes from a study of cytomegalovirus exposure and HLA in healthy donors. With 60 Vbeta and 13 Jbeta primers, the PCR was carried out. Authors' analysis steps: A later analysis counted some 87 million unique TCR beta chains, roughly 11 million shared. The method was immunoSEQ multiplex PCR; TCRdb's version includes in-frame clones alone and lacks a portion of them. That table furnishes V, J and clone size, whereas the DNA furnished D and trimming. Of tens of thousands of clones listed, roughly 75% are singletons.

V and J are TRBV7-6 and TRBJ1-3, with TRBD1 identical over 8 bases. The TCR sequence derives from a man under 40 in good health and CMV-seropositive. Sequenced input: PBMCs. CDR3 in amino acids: CASSPIRGPGNTIYF. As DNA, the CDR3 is TGTGCCAGCAGCCCTATCAGGGGGCCGGGAAACACCATATATTTT. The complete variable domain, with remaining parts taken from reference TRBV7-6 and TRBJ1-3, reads GAGVSQSPRYKVTKRGQDVALRCDPISGHVSLYWYRQALGQGPEFLTYFNYEAQQDKSGLPNDRFSAERPEGSISTLTIQRTEQRDSAMYRCASSPIRGPGNTIYFGEGSWLTVV.